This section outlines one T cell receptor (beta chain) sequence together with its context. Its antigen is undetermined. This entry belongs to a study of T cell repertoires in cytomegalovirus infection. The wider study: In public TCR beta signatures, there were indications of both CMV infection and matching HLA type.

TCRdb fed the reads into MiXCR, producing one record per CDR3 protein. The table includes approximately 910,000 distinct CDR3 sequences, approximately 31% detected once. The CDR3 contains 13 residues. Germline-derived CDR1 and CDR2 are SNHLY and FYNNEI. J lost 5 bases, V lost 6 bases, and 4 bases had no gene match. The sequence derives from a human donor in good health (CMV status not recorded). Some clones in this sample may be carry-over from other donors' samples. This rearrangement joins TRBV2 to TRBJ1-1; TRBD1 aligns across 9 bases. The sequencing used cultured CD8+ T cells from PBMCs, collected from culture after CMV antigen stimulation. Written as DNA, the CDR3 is TGTGCCAGCAGGCCCGGGACAGGGACTGAAGCTTTCTTT. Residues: CASRPGTGTEAFF. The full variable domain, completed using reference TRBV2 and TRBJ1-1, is EPEVTQTPSHQVTQMGQEVILRCVPISNHLYFYWYRQILGQKVEFLVSFYNNEISEKSEIFDDQFSVERPDGSNFTLKIRSTKLEDSAMYFCASRPGTGTEAFFGQGTRLTVV.